What follows are 25 T cell receptor beta chains derived from one specimen sequenced in a study of cytomegalovirus exposure and HLA in healthy donors. Assay used: immunoSEQ multiplex PCR; TCRdb lists only in-frame clones, some missing. The data show 250,000 to 400,000 clones, roughly 90% seen once. The sequencing input was PBMCs. The receptors originated from a man aged 30 to 45 in good health and CMV-seronegative.

The rearrangement uses TRBV5-4 and TRBJ2-7; 13 bases map to TRBD2. In germline, CDR1 is SGHNT, CDR2 YYREEE (reference sequence). The CDR3 spans 15 residues. Trimming cost V 4 bases and J 6 bases; bases outside gene matches: 7. The CDR3 loop reads CASSPGLAGHVEQYF. The CDR3 nucleotides read TGTGCCAGCAGCCCGGGACTAGCGGGGCATGTCGAGCAGTACTTC.

The chain combines TRBV9 with TRBJ1-5; D remains unclear. Trimming removed 0 bases from V and 7 bases from J, with 8 bases in between. Germline loops: CDR1 SGDLS, CDR2 YYNGEE. The CDR3 sequence is 13 residues long. Here the CDR3 reads CASSVGSGQPQHF. CDR3 bases: TGTGCCAGCAGCGTAGGAAGTGGCCAGCCCCAGCATTTT.

The V and J genes are TRBV29-1 and TRBJ1-2; a weak D match, TRBD1 (6 bases). CDR1 and CDR2 (germline): SQVTM, ANQGSEA. The CDR3 is made up of 14 amino acids. V was cut by 3 bases and J by 4 bases, with 15 bases left in between. CDR3 DNA sequence: TGCAGCGTTGAGTTAGGGGGTCGGGTCTATGGCTACACCTTC. Its translation: CSVELGGRVYGYTF.

This chain joins TRBV4-3 and TRBJ1-2; the match to TRBD1 covers 7 bases. V lost 0 bases to trimming and J lost 5 bases; unmatched junction nucleotides: 9. The CDR3 covers 16 residues. Per the germline V gene, CDR1 is LGHNA and CDR2 is YSLEER. CDR3 in DNA: TGCGCCAGCAGCCAAGATCAAAGGACAGGAACGTATGGCTACACCTTC. Its translation: CASSQDQRTGTYGYTF.

The chain combines TRBV27 with TRBJ2-7, with D maybe TRBD1 (5 bases). The CDR3 is 14 amino acids. The germline V and J ends were trimmed by 2 bases and 7 bases, with 15 bases remaining between them. The germline V gene has CDR1 MNHEY and CDR2 SMNVEV (reference sequence). The CDR3 sequence: CASSLAGFLKEQYF. For the CDR3, the DNA is TGTGCCAGCAGTTTAGCAGGGTTTTTGAAGGAGCAGTACTTC.

The rearrangement joins TRBV2 to TRBJ2-5, with D possibly matching TRBD1 (5 bases). This CDR3 contains 14 residues. Germline loops: CDR1 SNHLY, CDR2 FYNNEI. V lost 0 bases and J 1 base, leaving 6 bases between the germline ends. CDR3 region: CASSEAGPQETQYF. CDR3 bases: TGTGCCAGCAGTGAAGCGGGGCCCCAAGAGACCCAGTACTTC.

This rearrangement joins TRBV10-2 to TRBJ1-5; D is undetermined. The germline V and J ends were trimmed by 1 base and 10 bases, with 20 bases remaining between them. Germline lookup yields CDR1 WSHSY and CDR2 SAAADI. The CDR3 consists of 16 residues. CDR3 nucleotides: TGCGCCAGCAGTGAGTATGGTGGAGGCCTAGGTCTACCCCAGCATTTT. As protein: CASSEYGGGLGLPQHF.

With respect to this clone: The same CDR3 is also encoded by other DNA sequences in this sample. V usage is TRBV5-6 and J usage is TRBJ2-7; TRBD1 matches 7 bases. The germline V gene has CDR1 SGHDT and CDR2 YYEEEE. The CDR3 extends over 14 amino acids. The V gene end was trimmed by 0 bases and the J gene end by 0 bases; junction bases not matched to a gene: 0. The CDR3 DNA reads as TGTGCCAGCAGCTTGGACAGGGGCTCCTACGAGCAGTACTTC. Translation gives CASSLDRGSYEQYF. Full variable domain (outside the CDR3, taken from reference TRBV5-6 and TRBJ2-7): DAGVTQSPTHLIKTRGQQVTLRCSPKSGHDTVSWYQQALGQGPQFIFQYYEEEERQRGNFPDRFSGHQFPNYSSELNVNALLLGDSALYLCASSLDRGSYEQYFGPGTRLTVT.

The rearrangement uses TRBV15 and TRBJ1-4, with TRBD1 matching 8 bases. Germline V CDR1 and CDR2: LNHNV, YYDKDF (reference sequence). V was pared by 1 base and J by 7 bases, with 5 bases of the junction left unmatched. The CDR3 loop spans 15 amino acids. The CDR3 loop is CATSRGTGNTEKLFF. The CDR3 nucleotides are TGTGCCACCAGCAGAGGGACAGGGAATACTGAAAAACTGTTTTTT.

The V call is TRBV5-1, the J call TRBJ2-1; D is unclear. The V gene lost 0 bases and the J gene lost 2 bases, with 9 bases spanning the gap. The CDR3 length is 15 residues. CDR1 and CDR2 from the germline V gene are SGHRS and YFSETQ. CDR3 in amino acids: CASSLGQTPYNEQFF. The CDR3 DNA reads as TGCGCCAGCAGCTTGGGACAAACCCCCTACAATGAGCAGTTCTTC.

This clone was recorded only once. The DNA for the CDR3 is TGTGCCAGCAGCCCACTCCGGACAGGGGTAGGCGAGCAGTACTTC. It is translated as CASSPLRTGVGEQYF. This chain uses TRBV6-1 with TRBJ2-7; 9 bases are shared with TRBD1. The length of the CDR3 is 15 residues. Germline CDR1 MNHNS, CDR2 SASEGT. The ends lost 6 bases at V and 6 bases at J; junction bases unmatched: 12.

The gene calls are TRBV6-1 and TRBJ1-6; the D gene is possibly TRBD1 (5 bases). This CDR3 contains 16 residues. V was clipped by 3 bases and J by 5 bases, with 14 bases between them. Germline V gene sequence: CDR1 MNHNS, CDR2 SASEGT. CDR3 protein: CASSDSAQGDNSPLHF. The CDR3 bases are TGTGCCAGCAGTGATTCTGCGCAGGGTGATAATTCACCCCTCCACTTT.

This sequence joins TRBV6-6 and TRBJ1-6; D call uncertain. CDR1 MNHNY and CDR2 SVGAGI come from the germline V gene (reference sequence). This CDR3 comprises 15 residues. Trimming took 0 bases from V and 9 from J, leaving 12 bases between them. The CDR3 sequence: CASSYSIRRGSPLHF. The CDR3 coding sequence is TGTGCCAGCAGTTACTCGATTCGCCGGGGTTCACCCCTCCACTTT.

The chain couples TRBV7-9 to TRBJ2-5; 8 bases agree with TRBD1. The CDR3 extends over 14 amino acids. J gave up 9 bases and V 6 bases, and 12 bases lay outside the gene matches. Germline V gives CDR1 SEHNR, CDR2 FQNEAQ (reference sequence). The CDR3, as DNA: TGTGCCAGCAGATCGGGACGCCTACAGGGGGCCCAGTACTTC. Translation gives CASRSGRLQGAQYF.

The rearrangement joins TRBV7-9 to TRBJ1-1; D not certain. V gave up 4 bases and J gave up 5 bases, with 14 bases separating them. The CDR3 has 14 residues. Germline V gene lookup returns CDR1 SEHNR and CDR2 FQNEAQ (reference sequence). The CDR3 bases are TGTGCCAGCAGCTCCTGGTCTGTCGGGACTGAAGCTTTCTTT. Translating gives CASSSWSVGTEAFF.

The genes are TRBV5-6 and TRBJ2-1; 8 bases fit TRBD1. The CDR3 sequence is 13 residues long. After removal of 2 bases from V and 6 bases from J, the junction contained 1 base not matched to a gene. Germline lookup yields CDR1 SGHDT and CDR2 YYEEEE. CDR3: CASSFGTGNEQFF. CDR3 coding DNA: TGTGCCAGCAGCTTTGGGACAGGCAATGAGCAGTTCTTC. The whole variable domain, filled in from reference TRBV5-6 and TRBJ2-1, reads DAGVTQSPTHLIKTRGQQVTLRCSPKSGHDTVSWYQQALGQGPQFIFQYYEEEERQRGNFPDRFSGHQFPNYSSELNVNALLLGDSALYLCASSFGTGNEQFFGPGTRLTVL.

V gene TRBV4-2 combines with J gene TRBJ1-2; 7 bases match TRBD1. This CDR3 region has 14 residues. Germline V gene data show CDR1 as LGHNA and CDR2 as YNFKEQ. With 5 bases clipped from V and 4 bases from J, the junction kept 7 bases outside the gene matches. The CDR3 spells CASSSTTGLYGYTF. CDR3 DNA sequence: TGTGCCAGCAGCTCGACGACAGGGCTCTATGGCTACACCTTC.

A word on this clone: Other nucleotide sequences in the sample specify the same CDR3. The chain is built from TRBV2 and TRBJ1-1, with D possibly being TRBD1 (5 bases). This CDR3 contains 13 residues. Trimming took off 4 bases at V and 0 bases at J, with 6 bases between the two ends. CDR1 and CDR2 from the germline V gene are SNHLY and FYNNEI. The CDR3 loop is CASSGQLNTEAFF. The CDR3 nucleotides read TGTGCCAGCAGTGGACAGCTGAACACTGAAGCTTTCTTT.

This sequence joins TRBV11-2 and TRBJ1-4; D is possibly TRBD1 (5 bases). CDR1 SGHAT and CDR2 FQNNGV come from the germline V gene. V gave up 2 bases and J gave up 4 bases, with 11 bases separating them. The CDR3 spans 15 residues. CDR3 sequence (DNA): TGTGCCAGCAGCTTAAGGGGCATGTATAATGAAAAACTGTTTTTT. It is translated as CASSLRGMYNEKLFF.

The CDR3 DNA reads as TGTGCCACCAGCAGGAGACAGGGAGGTTTTTTCCGGAACACCGGGGAGCTGTTTTTT. Protein sequence: CATSRRQGGFFRNTGELFF. The chain joins TRBV15 to TRBJ2-2, with D maybe TRBD1 (7 bases). Germline-derived CDR1 and CDR2 are LNHNV and YYDKDF (reference sequence). The germline V and J ends were trimmed by 3 bases and 1 base, with 21 bases remaining between them. This CDR3 spans 19 amino acids.

V gene TRBV11-2 combines with J gene TRBJ2-7, with 7 nucleotides matching TRBD1. CDR3 length: 13 amino acids. Germline loops: CDR1 SGHAT, CDR2 FQNNGV. V dropped 5 bases and J dropped 1; count of bases not matched to a gene: 2. The CDR3 sequence is CASSVGQSYEQYF. CDR3 DNA: TGTGCCAGCAGCGTGGGACAGTCCTACGAGCAGTACTTC. The whole variable domain, filled in from reference TRBV11-2 and TRBJ2-7, reads EAGVAQSPRYKIIEKRQSVAFWCNPISGHATLYWYQQILGQGPKLLIQFQNNGVVDDSQLPKDRFSAERLKGVDSTLKIQPAKLEDSAVYLCASSVGQSYEQYFGPGTRLTVT.

The chain uses TRBV4-3 and TRBJ1-2; D not resolved. The CDR3 loop spans 15 amino acids. Germline CDR1 LGHNA, CDR2 YSLEER. V gave up 1 base and J gave up 4 bases, with 13 bases separating them. The CDR3 protein is CASSQVWEGLYGYTF. The CDR3, as DNA: TGCGCCAGCAGCCAAGTGTGGGAGGGCCTCTATGGCTACACCTTC.

The chain combines TRBV29-1 with TRBJ1-1, with 9 positions matching TRBD1. V shed 6 bases, J shed 1 base, and the junction held 15 bases outside the gene matches. The CDR3 is made up of 17 amino acids. Germline V lookup: CDR1 SQVTM, CDR2 ANQGSEA. For the CDR3, the DNA is TGCAGCGTGAGACGGACAGGGGTTGGGGAGACGAACACTGAAGCTTTCTTT. It specifies CSVRRTGVGETNTEAFF.

The chain has TRBV27 and TRBJ1-2; the D gene is possibly TRBD1 (6 bases). Germline V gene sequence: CDR1 MNHEY, CDR2 SMNVEV (reference sequence). CDR3 size: 15 residues. Trimming cost V 4 bases and J 3 bases, with 15 bases left between them. The CDR3, as DNA: TGTGCCAGCAGTTCACCACGGGCAGGGGACTATGGCTACACCTTC. Protein: CASSSPRAGDYGYTF.

This clone has a single count. The chain carries TRBV4-1 and TRBJ2-1, with 9 bases aligning to TRBD2. CDR3 size: 17 residues. Trimming cost V 0 bases and J 2 bases; bases outside gene matches: 5. CDR1 and CDR2 from the germline V gene are MGHRA and YSYEKL. The CDR3 sequence is CASSQDLAGGPYNEQFF. CDR3 bases: TGCGCCAGCAGCCAAGATCTGGCGGGGGGGCCCTACAATGAGCAGTTCTTC.